Here is one T cell receptor beta chain with its context. The data are from a study of OX40 agonist ivuxolimab in advanced cancers. Trimming removed 3 bases from V and 2 bases from J; junction bases left unmatched: 9. CDR1 is SGHRS and CDR2 is YFSETQ in the germline V gene. The CDR3 runs to 16 residues. Method: immunoSEQ multiplex PCR; TCRdb's copy keeps in-frame clones and lacks some. The data contain about 55,000 clones, about nine tenths of them seen just once; the ten biggest clones take up about 7%. This specimen was CD4+ or CD8+ T cells sorted from blood, taken in a trial of the OX40 agonist ivuxolimab. This chain joins TRBV5-1 and TRBJ2-7; 9 bases are a match to TRBD1. The sequence was collected from an adult with an advanced solid tumor such as melanoma, head and neck, liver or kidney cancer. The CDR3 bases are TGCGCCAGCAGCTACACCGGGACAGGGCTCCCCTACGAGCAGTACTTC. Protein: CASSYTGTGLPYEQYF.